Each of the 8 T cell receptor beta chains below was sequenced from the same sample in a study of shared T cell receptors in the human thymus. Libraries were prepared by immunoSEQ multiplex PCR; TCRdb keeps only in-frame clonotypes and omits some of them. The sample has 700,000 or so clones; 75% to 90% are singletons. Another study also made use of these data, one on human thymus T cells.

Sequences were obtained from thymocytes. The receptors stem from a girl under two years old with a congenital heart defect.

The genes are TRBV4-3 and TRBJ2-1; tentative D call: TRBD1 (6 bases). There are 18 residues in the CDR3. Germline V CDR1 and CDR2: LGHNA, YSLEER. The ends were cut back, 5 bases at V and 8 bases at J, with 28 bases in the middle. The CDR3 bases are TGCGCCAGCAGCTACAATGATACGCAGGGGACCCCAAGGGATGAGCAGTTCTTC. Residues: CASSYNDTQGTPRDEQFF.

The chain employs TRBV15 and TRBJ2-1, with a weak D call TRBD2 (5 bases). The CDR3 runs to 16 residues. Germline assignment: CDR1 LNHNV and CDR2 YYDKDF (reference sequence). V gave up 3 bases and J gave up 4 bases, with 16 bases separating them. CDR3 DNA sequence: TGTGCCACCAGCAGTTTGGAGGAACAAGAATACAATGAGCAGTTCTTC. This codes for CATSSLEEQEYNEQFF.

The rearrangement uses TRBV2 and TRBJ2-5; 8 bases align to TRBD2. V lost 7 bases, J lost 2 bases, and 21 bases stayed unmatched. The CDR3 spans 19 residues. Germline CDR1 reads SNHLY; CDR2 reads FYNNEI. The CDR3 sequence is CASNTGRGVQQNQQETQYF. The CDR3 DNA sequence: TGTGCCAGCAATACGGGGCGGGGGGTCCAGCAAAATCAGCAAGAGACCCAGTACTTC.

This chain joins TRBV4-1 and TRBJ1-5; the D gene is possibly TRBD1 (6 bases). Germline-derived CDR1 and CDR2 are MGHRA and YSYEKL. The length of the CDR3 is 15 residues. V was clipped by 4 bases and J by 6 bases, with 16 bases between them. CDR3 DNA sequence: TGCGCCAGCAGCCGACGGGCAGGGGCAGTTCAGCCCCAGCATTTT. As protein: CASSRRAGAVQPQHF.

The chain has TRBV6-1 and TRBJ1-3; D remains ambiguous. CDR3 size: 15 residues. CDR1 and CDR2 (germline): MNHNS, SASEGT. Trimming removed 4 bases from V and 0 bases from J, with 10 bases in between. The CDR3 loop reads CASSVGQSSGNTIYF. The DNA of the CDR3 is TGTGCCAGCAGTGTTGGGCAGAGCTCTGGAAACACCATATATTTT.

The rearrangement uses TRBV18 and TRBJ1-1; D gene unclear. The germline V gene encodes CDR1 KGHSH and CDR2 LQKENI. The V end was cut by 0 bases, the J end by 4 bases, with 24 bases between. This CDR3 has 19 amino acids. The CDR3 here is CASSPPFRRGLAWFTEAFF. CDR3 in DNA: TGTGCCAGCTCACCACCCTTCAGACGGGGTTTGGCTTGGTTCACTGAAGCTTTCTTT.

This clone was picked up one time. V is TRBV4-3 and J is TRBJ2-7; perhaps TRBD1 as D (5 bases). The germline V gene has CDR1 LGHNA and CDR2 YSLEER. Trimming took off 0 bases at V and 3 bases at J, with 9 bases between the two ends. This CDR3 spans 14 amino acids. In DNA form, the CDR3 reads TGCGCCAGCAGCCAAGATGGGGCAGGCTACGAGCAGTACTTC. It is translated as CASSQDGAGYEQYF.

This rearrangement joins TRBV18 to TRBJ1-5, with TRBD1 as a possible D gene (5 bases). CDR1 is KGHSH and CDR2 is LQKENI in the germline V gene. The CDR3 totals 15 residues. V lost 0 bases to trimming and J lost 1 base, with 7 bases between them. The DNA of the CDR3 is TGTGCCAGCTCACCACCGGGGGGAAGCAATCAGCCCCAGCATTTT. It translates to CASSPPGGSNQPQHF.